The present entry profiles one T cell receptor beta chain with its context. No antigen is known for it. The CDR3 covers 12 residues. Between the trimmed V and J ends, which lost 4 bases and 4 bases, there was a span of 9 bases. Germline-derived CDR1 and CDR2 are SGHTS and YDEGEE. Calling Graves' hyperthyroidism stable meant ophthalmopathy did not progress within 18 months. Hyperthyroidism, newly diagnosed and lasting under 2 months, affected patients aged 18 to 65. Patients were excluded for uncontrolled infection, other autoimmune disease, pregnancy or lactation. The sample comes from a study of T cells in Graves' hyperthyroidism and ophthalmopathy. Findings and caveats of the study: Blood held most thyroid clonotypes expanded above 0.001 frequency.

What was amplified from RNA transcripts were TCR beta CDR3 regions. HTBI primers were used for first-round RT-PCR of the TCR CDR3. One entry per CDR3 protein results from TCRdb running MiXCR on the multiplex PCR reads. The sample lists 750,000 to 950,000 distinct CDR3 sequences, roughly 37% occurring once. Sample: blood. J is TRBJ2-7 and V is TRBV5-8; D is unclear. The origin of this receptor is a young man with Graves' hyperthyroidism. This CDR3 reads CASSAVGYEQYF. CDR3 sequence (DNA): TGTGCCAGCAGCGCTGTTGGGTACGAGCAGTACTTC.